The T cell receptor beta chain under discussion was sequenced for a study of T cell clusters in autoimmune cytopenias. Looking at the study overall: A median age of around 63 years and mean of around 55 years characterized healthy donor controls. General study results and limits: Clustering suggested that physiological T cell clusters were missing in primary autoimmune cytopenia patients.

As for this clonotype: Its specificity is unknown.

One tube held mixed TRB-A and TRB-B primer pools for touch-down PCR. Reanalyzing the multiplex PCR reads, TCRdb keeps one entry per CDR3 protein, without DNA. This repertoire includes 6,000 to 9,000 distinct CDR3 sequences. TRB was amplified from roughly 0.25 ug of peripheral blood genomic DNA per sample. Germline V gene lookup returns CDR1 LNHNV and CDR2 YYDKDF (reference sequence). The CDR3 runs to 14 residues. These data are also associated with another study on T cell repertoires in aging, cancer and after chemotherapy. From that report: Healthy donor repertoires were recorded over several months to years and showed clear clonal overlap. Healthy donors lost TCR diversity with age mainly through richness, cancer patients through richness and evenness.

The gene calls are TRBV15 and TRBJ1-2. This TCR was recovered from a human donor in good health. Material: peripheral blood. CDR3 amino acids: CATSRDGLNYGYTF.